This T cell receptor (beta chain) appears in the sequencing data of a study of low-dose radiotherapy and immunotherapy resistance in tumors (dated by TCRdb to between 2020 and 2023). About the investigation overall: In Cohort 1, each fraction delivered 0.5 Gy every 2 weeks, and the prescribed total PTV dose was 6.5 Gy. Patients in Cohort 2 were given 1 Gy per fraction every two weeks, for a total of 13 Gy across 26 weeks. Patients were given nivolumab as a 240 mg flat dose every two weeks and ipilimumab at 1 mg/kg every six weeks, with both drugs delivered intravenously. Cyclophosphamide 200 mg/m2 was administered intravenously every two weeks, one day before each radiation and immunotherapy administration. Aspirin 300 mg was taken orally once daily by patients for four cycles, starting on cycle 1 day 1. The trial did not randomize participants into treatment groups. The translational analysis covered eight patients: three from the first dose cohort and the first five from the second dose cohort.

Points on this clonotype: Its antigen remains undetermined. A much larger clonotype is one base distant, so this may be a read error.

TCRdb shows the sequencer as Illumina HiSeq 2500. Superscript III and a set of TRAV- and TRBV-specific primers were used to synthesize first-strand cDNA, so that both TCRalpha and TCRbeta chains were covered. A roughly 19-cycle PCR with Phusion amplified the TCRs, pairing a constant-region primer with the adapter that was attached to the V primers. The isolated mRNA was amplified using the MessageAmp II aRNA Amplification Kit, with in vitro transcription performed for 15 to 20 hours at 37 degrees C. mRNA for TCR sequencing was isolated with the Dynabeads mRNA DIRECT Purification Kit. Indexed Illumina adapters were added in a second approximately 24-cycle Phusion PCR, and the resulting products were purified with AMPure XP beads. In the original analysis: Using custom Perl scripts, TCR sequences that encoded the same protein were pooled, out-of-frame sequences were dropped, and the abundance of each clonotype was calculated. TCR sequences supported by only a single read were excluded from analysis. Shannon entropy, Gini index, clonality, richness, and the frequency of TCRs shared between repertoires were included as repertoire metrics. Clones were called with MiXCR by TCRdb after fastp trimmed the public reads at Q25, and only in-frame beta chains were retained. Rows are unified per CDR3 protein, each entry keeping the most common DNA and genes. TCRdb, not the original authors, processed these V and J calls. A total of some 57,000 distinct CDR3 sequences appear in this sample, around 27% of them only once. 5.7% of the sample is in the top ten clones.

The label giving this sample's time point can be read as: before trial treatment. The donors took part in RACIN, a single-arm, phase I, dose-escalation trial that combined nivolumab, ipilimumab, aspirin, low-dose cyclophosphamide and low-dose radiotherapy. Patients were eligible if they had advanced solid tumors that were TIL-negative. The sequence was obtained from a male donor with prostate cancer. The sequencing here drew on PBMCs, taken before treatment.

The CDR3 reads CVWSGGGDTQYF. The sequenced DNA is TGTGTCTGGTCTGGGGGAGGAGATACGCAGTATTTT. The sequence is built from TRBV30 and TRBJ2-3; a tentative D call is TRBD2 (6 bases match). Reading from cysteine to phenylalanine, the CDR3 counts 12 amino acids. This entry keeps only the CDR3 DNA: 36 bases, framed from base 1. Per the germline V gene (reference sequence), GTSNPN is the CDR1 and SVGIG is the CDR2.